One and the same sample provided the 5 T cell receptor beta chains below, sequenced in a study of blood T cell repertoires in COVID-19. Using immunoSEQ multiplex PCR, the repertoire was profiled, and TCRdb retains in-frame clones only, with some absent. The table lists fewer than 30,000 clones, roughly 84% of them singletons. Sample: peripheral blood. These receptors were taken from a human donor in a cohort sampled during active COVID-19.

The chain recombines TRBV2 with TRBJ2-1, with D possibly TRBD2 on 7 matching bases. The V gene's germline CDR1 is SNHLY and CDR2 FYNNEI. V was cut by 3 bases and J by 0 bases, with 15 bases left in between. CDR3 length: 17 residues. The CDR3 sequence: CASSDLGGGYSYNEQFF. In nucleotides, the CDR3 is TGTGCCAGCAGTGACTTGGGGGGGGGCTACTCCTACAATGAGCAGTTCTTC.

The V and J genes are TRBV5-6 and TRBJ1-1; TRBD1 matches 9 bases. CDR3 length: 14 amino acids. The ends lost 3 bases at V and 4 bases at J; junction bases unmatched: 4. CDR1 SGHDT and CDR2 YYEEEE come from the germline V gene. DNA of the CDR3: TGTGCCAGCAGCTGGACAGGGGAGGGCACTGAAGCTTTCTTT. Translated: CASSWTGEGTEAFF.

The V gene is TRBV5-6, the J gene TRBJ1-5; TRBD1 agrees at 7 bases. The CDR3 is 18 residues long. CDR1 and CDR2 (germline): SGHDT, YYEEEE. Unmatched junction bases numbered 13, after V lost 3 bases and J lost 1 base. DNA of the CDR3: TGTGCCAGCAGCTCCACGTTTTTAGTGGGACAGAGCAATCAGCCCCAGCATTTT. Amino acid sequence: CASSSTFLVGQSNQPQHF.

This chain joins TRBV10-3 and TRBJ1-1, with D maybe TRBD1 (5 bases). This CDR3 contains 13 residues. Germline V CDR1 and CDR2: ENHRY, SYGVKD. V lost 11 bases to trimming and J lost 1 base, with 14 bases between them. The CDR3 nucleotides read TGTGCCTCGGGGGGTGGCTGGAACACTGAAGCTTTCTTT. Its translation: CASGGGWNTEAFF.

This chain uses TRBV3-1 (or the pseudogene TRBV3-2) with TRBJ1-5, with D perhaps TRBD1 (5 bases). V was trimmed by 2 bases and J by 5 bases, leaving 10 bases between them. The CDR3 totals 14 residues. The V gene's germline CDR1 is LGHDT and CDR2 YNNKEL (reference sequence). In DNA, the CDR3 is TGTGCCAGCAGCCAAACAGGAGGGGATCAGCCCCAGCATTTT. Residues: CASSQTGGDQPQHF.